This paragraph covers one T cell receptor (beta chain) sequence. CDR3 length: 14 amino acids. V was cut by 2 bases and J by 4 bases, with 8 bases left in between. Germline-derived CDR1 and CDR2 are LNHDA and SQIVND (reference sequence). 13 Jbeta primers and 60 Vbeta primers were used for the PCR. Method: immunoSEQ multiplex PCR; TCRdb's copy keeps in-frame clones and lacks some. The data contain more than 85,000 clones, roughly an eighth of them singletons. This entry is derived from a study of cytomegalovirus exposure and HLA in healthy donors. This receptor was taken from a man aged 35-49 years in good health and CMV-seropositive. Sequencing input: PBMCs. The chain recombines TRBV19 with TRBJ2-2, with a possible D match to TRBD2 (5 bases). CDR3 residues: CASSITSLTGELFF. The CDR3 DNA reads TGTGCCAGTAGTATAACTAGTCTCACCGGGGAGCTGTTTTTT.